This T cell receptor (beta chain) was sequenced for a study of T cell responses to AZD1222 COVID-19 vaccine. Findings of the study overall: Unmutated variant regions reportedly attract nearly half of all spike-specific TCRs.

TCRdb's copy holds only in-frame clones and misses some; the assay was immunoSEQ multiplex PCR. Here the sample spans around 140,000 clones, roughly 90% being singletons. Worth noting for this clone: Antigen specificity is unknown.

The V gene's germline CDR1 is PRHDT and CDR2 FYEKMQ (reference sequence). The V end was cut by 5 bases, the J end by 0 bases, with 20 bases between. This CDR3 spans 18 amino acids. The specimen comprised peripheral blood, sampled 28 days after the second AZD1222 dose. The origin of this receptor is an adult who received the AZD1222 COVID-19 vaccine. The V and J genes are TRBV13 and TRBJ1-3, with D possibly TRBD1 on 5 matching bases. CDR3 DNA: TGTGCCAGCAGCCTTATCGGGGGTGGACCGCTCTCTGGAAACACCATATATTTT. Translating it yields CASSLIGGGPLSGNTIYF.